Each of the 32 T cell receptor beta chains below was sequenced from the same sample in a study of cytomegalovirus exposure and HLA in healthy donors. The study ran its PCR with 60 Vbeta and 13 Jbeta primers. Assay used: immunoSEQ multiplex PCR; TCRdb lists only in-frame clones, some missing. The sample records 200,000 to 250,000 clones, just under 85% being singletons. The sequenced material came from PBMCs. All receptors come from a middle-aged woman in good health and CMV-seronegative.

This clone showed up just a few times. The rearrangement uses TRBV6-1 and TRBJ2-7; the match to TRBD1 covers 7 bases. Germline CDR1 MNHNS, CDR2 SASEGT. The CDR3 covers 17 residues. V lost 3 bases and J lost 0; bases outside the gene matches: 11. The CDR3 bases are TGTGCCAGCAGTGAGATAGTGGAGACAGGGTACTCCTACGAGCAGTACTTC. Protein product: CASSEIVETGYSYEQYF.

The rearrangement joins TRBV6-6 to TRBJ1-5; possible D gene TRBD1, 6 bases. The CDR3 extends over 13 amino acids. Trimming removed 9 bases from V and 3 bases from J, with 12 bases in between. Germline CDR1 MNHNY, CDR2 SVGAGI (reference sequence). The CDR3 sequence: CARSQGINQPQHF. DNA for the CDR3: TGTGCCAGGTCTCAGGGGATCAATCAGCCCCAGCATTTT.

The chain joins TRBV5-4 to TRBJ1-2, with D perhaps TRBD1 (6 bases). CDR3 length equals 18 residues. The germline V gene encodes CDR1 SGHNT and CDR2 YYREEE (reference sequence). V was trimmed by 5 bases and J by 3 bases, leaving 26 bases between them. The DNA for the CDR3 is TGTGCCAGCAGTCCTCGCGTGGGGGGGCCGCGAGGGGACTATGGCTACACCTTC. Translating gives CASSPRVGGPRGDYGYTF.

CDR3 sequence (DNA): TGTGCCAGCCGACTATTTTTCAACCGACAGGGATTGAACACTGAAGCTTTCTTT. Amino acid sequence: CASRLFFNRQGLNTEAFF. The chain couples TRBV27 to TRBJ1-1, with 7 bases aligning to TRBD1. The CDR3 length is 18 residues. V dropped 8 bases and J dropped 0; count of bases not matched to a gene: 18. Germline CDR1 reads MNHEY; CDR2 reads SMNVEV (reference sequence).

The chain has TRBV11-2 and TRBJ1-2, with 8 bases fitting TRBD1. CDR1 SGHAT and CDR2 FQNNGV come from the germline V gene. V lost 5 bases and J lost 0; bases outside the gene matches: 11. The CDR3 runs 17 residues. The CDR3 loop is CASSPGQGRATNYGYTF. The DNA for the CDR3 is TGTGCCAGCAGCCCCGGACAGGGAAGGGCGACTAACTATGGCTACACCTTC. The complete variable domain, with remaining parts taken from reference TRBV11-2 and TRBJ1-2, reads EAGVAQSPRYKIIEKRQSVAFWCNPISGHATLYWYQQILGQGPKLLIQFQNNGVVDDSQLPKDRFSAERLKGVDSTLKIQPAKLEDSAVYLCASSPGQGRATNYGYTFGSGTRLTVV.

A remark on this clone: Just one base apart from a much larger clone, this may be a read error. The rearrangement links TRBV6-1 to TRBJ1-1; D is undetermined. V was cut by 5 bases and J by 1 base, with 14 bases left in between. The CDR3 totals 15 residues. Germline CDR1 is MNHNS and CDR2 is SASEGT. CDR3 DNA: TGTGCCAGCAGTCACCGGAGGGCCGGGAACACTGAAGCTTTCTTT. Translated: CASSHRRAGNTEAFF.

The chain combines TRBV18 with TRBJ1-1; D perhaps matches TRBD1 (6 bases). CDR1 and CDR2 from the germline V gene are KGHSH and LQKENI. The ends were cut back, 6 bases at V and 4 bases at J, with 21 bases in the middle. This CDR3 comprises 16 residues. In nucleotides, the CDR3 is TGTGCCAGCTCGCCGAGGGCAGGGGAACTGCGCACTGAAGCTTTCTTT. Translating gives CASSPRAGELRTEAFF.

V usage is TRBV7-8 and J usage is TRBJ2-7, with D unresolved. Germline CDR1 reads SGHVS; CDR2 reads FQNEAQ. V dropped 1 base and J dropped 0 bases, with 4 bases sitting between them. The CDR3 covers 13 residues. The CDR3: CASSLDTSYEQYF. For the CDR3, the DNA is TGTGCCAGCAGCTTAGACACCTCCTACGAGCAGTACTTC.

The V gene is TRBV30, the J gene TRBJ1-5; 7 positions agree with TRBD1. Germline lookup yields CDR1 GTSNPN and CDR2 SVGIG (reference sequence). Unmatched junction bases numbered 4, after V lost 1 base and J lost 4 bases. The CDR3 sequence is 14 residues long. CDR3 protein: CAWSGGGTNQPQHF. CDR3 nucleotide sequence: TGTGCCTGGAGTGGAGGGGGCACGAATCAGCCCCAGCATTTT.

The chain carries TRBV7-2 and TRBJ1-2, with D possibly TRBD1 on 6 matching bases. V was cut by 4 bases and J by 5 bases, with 17 bases left in between. The CDR3 sequence is 15 residues long. Germline CDR1 SGHTA, CDR2 FQGNSA. For the CDR3, the DNA is TGTGCCAGCAGCTGGGCAGGGGTCGAGGGGTATGGCTACACCTTC. It yields the protein CASSWAGVEGYGYTF.

J is TRBJ1-6 and V is TRBV4-3; D perhaps matches TRBD1 (5 bases). V was shortened by 3 bases and J by 9 bases, with 15 bases between the two germline ends. The CDR3 has 15 residues. Germline values: CDR1 LGHNA, CDR2 YSLEER. The CDR3 bases are TGCGCCAGCAGCCAGATCGGGACTCTAGGTTCACCCCTCCACTTT. This encodes CASSQIGTLGSPLHF.

The rearrangement joins TRBV19 to TRBJ2-5; D is undetermined. Germline V gene sequence: CDR1 LNHDA, CDR2 SQIVND (reference sequence). The CDR3 is made up of 13 amino acids. The V gene lost 3 bases and the J gene lost 1 base, with 6 bases spanning the gap. The CDR3 coding sequence is TGTGCCAGTAGTATCCCTCCCCAAGAGACCCAGTACTTC. Encoded protein: CASSIPPQETQYF. The full variable domain, in which reference TRBV19 and TRBJ2-5 provide the parts outside the CDR3, is DGGITQSPKYLFRKEGQNVTLSCEQNLNHDAMYWYRQDPGQGLRLIYYSQIVNDFQKGDIAEGYSVSREKKESFPLTVTSAQKNPTAFYLCASSIPPQETQYFGPGTRLLVL.

V is TRBV14 and J is TRBJ2-3, with 7 nucleotides matching TRBD1. The J segment lost 4 bases and the V segment lost 2 bases, leaving 6 bases of the junction unmatched. The CDR3 is 15 amino acids. CDR1 and CDR2 from the germline V gene are SGHDN and FVKESK. CDR3 amino acids: CASSQRTGRADTQYF. The CDR3 coding sequence is TGTGCCAGCAGCCAACGGACAGGTCGGGCAGATACGCAGTATTTT.

The J gene is TRBJ2-7, the V gene TRBV27; D might be TRBD2 (5 bases). The CDR3 runs 15 residues. V was pared by 0 bases and J by 2 bases, with 11 bases between. Per germline, CDR1 MNHEY and CDR2 SMNVEV (reference sequence). The CDR3, as DNA: TGTGCCAGCAGTTTATCGTGGGTGGAGGCCTACGAGCAGTACTTC. As protein: CASSLSWVEAYEQYF.

The chain links TRBV11-2 to TRBJ1-3; D may be TRBD1 (5 bases). This CDR3 is 15 amino acids long. V was shortened by 4 bases and J by 5 bases, with 15 bases between the two germline ends. The germline gives CDR1 SGHAT, CDR2 FQNNGV. In nucleotides, the CDR3 is TGTGCCAGCAGCTCCCCCCAGGGAGGCCGAAACACCATATATTTT. It yields the protein CASSSPQGGRNTIYF.

The genes are TRBV7-2 and TRBJ2-5; D is possibly TRBD2 (5 bases). This CDR3 is built from 13 residues. V was clipped by 8 bases and J by 2 bases, with 12 bases between them. From germline, CDR1 is SGHTA and CDR2 FQGNSA. CDR3 sequence reads: CASGREIQETQYF. The CDR3, as DNA: TGTGCCAGCGGCCGGGAAATTCAAGAGACCCAGTACTTC. The whole variable domain, filled in from reference TRBV7-2 and TRBJ2-5, reads GAGVSQSPSNKVTEKGKDVELRCDPISGHTALYWYRQSLGQGLEFLIYFQGNSAPDKSGLPSDRFSAERTGGSVSTLTIQRTQQEDSAVYLCASGREIQETQYFGPGTRLLVL.

The CDR3 sequence is CASSASTGGSTEAFF. In DNA, the CDR3 is TGTGCCAGCAGTGCATCGACAGGGGGGAGTACTGAAGCTTTCTTT. V gene TRBV6-5 combines with J gene TRBJ1-1; 9 positions agree with TRBD1. Unmatched junction bases numbered 9, after V lost 5 bases and J lost 5 bases. The germline V gene has CDR1 MNHEY and CDR2 SVGAGI. This CDR3 is 15 amino acids long.

This chain connects TRBV4-2 to TRBJ1-6, with no clear D. The CDR3 sequence is 18 residues long. Trimming stripped 0 bases from V and 0 bases from J, with 12 bases between. Germline V gene data show CDR1 as LGHNA and CDR2 as YNFKEQ. The CDR3 region is CASSQEEGSSSYNSPLHF. The DNA for the CDR3 is TGTGCCAGCAGCCAAGAAGAGGGCTCAAGCTCCTATAATTCACCCCTCCACTTT.

The count of this clone is one. The chain uses TRBV6-6 and TRBJ1-2, with D possibly matching TRBD1 (6 bases). The germline V and J ends were trimmed by 5 bases and 6 bases, with 13 bases remaining between them. The germline CDR1 and CDR2 sequences are MNHNY and SVGAGI (reference sequence). This CDR3 spans 13 amino acids. Here the CDR3 DNA reads TGTGCCAGCAGTCCCCGGGACAACAATGGCTACACCTTC. This sequence encodes CASSPRDNNGYTF.

The chain joins TRBV7-9 to TRBJ1-2, with TRBD1 matching 9 bases. V lost 2 bases and J lost 5; bases outside the gene matches: 3. Germline CDR1 reads SEHNR; CDR2 reads FQNEAQ (reference sequence). CDR3 length: 14 residues. The CDR3 sequence: CASSLRQGEYGYTF. The CDR3 nucleotides read TGTGCCAGCAGCTTAAGACAGGGGGAATATGGCTACACCTTC.

The V and J genes are TRBV27 and TRBJ2-5; the D gene is possibly TRBD2 (6 bases). V was pared by 0 bases and J by 5 bases, with 13 bases between. CDR1 MNHEY and CDR2 SMNVEV come from the germline V gene (reference sequence). The CDR3 is 15 amino acids. Written as DNA, the CDR3 is TGTGCCAGCAGTTTATCGAATCTAGCGAGGGAGACCCAGTACTTC. Protein product: CASSLSNLARETQYF.

J is TRBJ1-1 and V is TRBV2; maybe TRBD1 (6 bases). Germline V gives CDR1 SNHLY, CDR2 FYNNEI. CDR3 size: 13 residues. The V end lost 6 bases, the J end lost 8 bases, and 16 bases lay between the germline ends. The CDR3 DNA is TGTGCCAGCAGGAGGGGGTCCCCGGGAGAAGCTTTCTTT. This translates into CASRRGSPGEAFF.

This rearrangement joins TRBV5-1 to TRBJ2-5; D gene uncertain. TRBJ2-7 matches the DNA end more closely, so the J call is doubtful. CDR1 is SGHRS and CDR2 is YFSETQ in the germline V gene. The CDR3 spans 11 residues. The CDR3 loop is CASSNLNEQYF. The DNA of the CDR3 is TGCGCCAGCAGCAACCTAAACGAGCAGTACTTC.

V and J are TRBV9 and TRBJ2-1; perhaps TRBD2 as D (6 bases). There are 13 residues in the CDR3. Trimming removed 0 bases at V and 9 bases at J, with 10 bases between. Looked up from germline, CDR1 is SGDLS and CDR2 is YYNGEE. DNA for the CDR3: TGTGCCAGCAGCGTAGTAGGCGGGGCTGAGCAGTTCTTC. Protein sequence: CASSVVGGAEQFF.

The chain links TRBV9 to TRBJ1-4, with D unclear. The CDR3 length is 15 residues. V was trimmed by 2 bases and J by 5 bases, leaving 13 bases between them. Looked up from germline, CDR1 is SGDLS and CDR2 is YYNGEE. The CDR3 nucleotides are TGTGCCAGCAGCGTTCAAGGGAGTTTAAATGAAAAACTGTTTTTT. It codes for CASSVQGSLNEKLFF.

Only a few counts were recorded for this clone. The DNA of the CDR3 is TGTGCCAGCAGCAAAGACACGATTGGAAACACCATATATTTT. As protein: CASSKDTIGNTIYF. This chain connects TRBV7-9 to TRBJ1-3; D is uncertain. Germline CDR1 and CDR2: SEHNR and FQNEAQ (reference sequence). Trimming stripped 5 bases from V and 3 bases from J, with 11 bases between. The CDR3 is 14 residues long.

This clone was seen a few times. V and J are TRBV4-3 and TRBJ1-1; 9 bases are a match to TRBD1. The CDR3 is 15 amino acids. Germline-derived CDR1 and CDR2 are LGHNA and YSLEER. Trimming removed 1 base from V and 3 bases from J; junction bases left unmatched: 3. This CDR3 is CASSQGTGADTEAFF. DNA of the CDR3: TGCGCCAGCAGCCAAGGGACAGGGGCGGACACTGAAGCTTTCTTT.

This rearrangement joins TRBV6-6 to TRBJ2-3; D perhaps matches TRBD2 (5 bases). Germline values: CDR1 MNHNY, CDR2 SVGAGI (reference sequence). The CDR3 sequence is 16 residues long. V lost 2 bases and J 3 bases, leaving 15 bases between the germline ends. For the CDR3, the DNA is TGTGCCAGCAGTTACGTGGGCTCGGGCGGGACAGATACGCAGTATTTT. This sequence encodes CASSYVGSGGTDTQYF.

The chain links TRBV5-1 to TRBJ2-5, with D possibly matching TRBD2 (5 bases). Trimming stripped 4 bases from V and 5 bases from J, with 12 bases between. CDR1 and CDR2 (germline): SGHRS, YFSETQ. CDR3 length: 13 amino acids. CDR3 residues: CASSPAGRETQYF. DNA of the CDR3: TGCGCCAGCAGCCCCGCGGGTAGGGAGACCCAGTACTTC.

The chain couples TRBV5-1 to TRBJ1-1, with D possibly matching TRBD1 (5 bases). This CDR3 has 15 amino acids. Trimming cost V 4 bases and J 3 bases, with 16 bases left between them. The germline gives CDR1 SGHRS, CDR2 YFSETQ. The DNA of the CDR3 is TGCGCCAGCAGCCTGAATCAGGGATTACACACTGAAGCTTTCTTT. Encoded protein: CASSLNQGLHTEAFF. The variable domain in full, completed from reference TRBV5-1 and TRBJ1-1, reads KAGVTQTPRYLIKTRGQQVTLSCSPISGHRSVSWYQQTPGQGLQFLFEYFSETQRNKGNFPGRFSGRQFSNSRSEMNVSTLELGDSALYLCASSLNQGLHTEAFFGQGTRLTVV.

The V and J genes are TRBV6-5 and TRBJ1-2; D unclear. Germline lookup yields CDR1 MNHEY and CDR2 SVGAGI. CDR3 length: 12 residues. The V gene lost 0 bases and the J gene lost 7 bases, with 6 bases spanning the gap. The CDR3 DNA reads as TGTGCCAGCAGTTACTCAGGAGGTGGCTACACCTTC. It yields the protein CASSYSGGGYTF.

The chain has TRBV18 and TRBJ2-3, with 9 bases identical to TRBD1. The J segment lost 2 bases and the V segment lost 6 bases, leaving 9 bases of the junction unmatched. The CDR3 covers 16 residues. Per germline, CDR1 KGHSH and CDR2 LQKENI. The CDR3: CASSPRGTGFTDTQYF. The CDR3 DNA sequence: TGTGCCAGCTCCCCCCGGGGGACAGGGTTCACAGATACGCAGTATTTT.